The sequence of this T cell receptor beta chain was determined in a study of blood T cells in healthy people across ages. Study outcomes and limitations: Age showed a roughly linear inverse relationship with TCR beta diversity per million T cells. PBMCs that were unsorted prevented a conclusive naive versus antigen-experienced comparison.

This clonotype has only a few counts. No antigen is known for it. Between the trimmed V and J ends, which lost 2 bases and 4 bases, there was a span of 15 bases. The CDR3 is made up of 15 amino acids. The V gene's germline CDR1 is SGHRS and CDR2 YFSETQ. A second PCR of roughly 7 to 11 cycles used a sample-barcoded 5' primer and a J-beta primer mix. TCRdb used MiXCR to reprocess the 5' RACE reads, holding one entry per CDR3 protein. Of over 1,300,000 distinct CDR3 sequences listed, approximately 63% are singletons. V usage is TRBV5-1 and J usage is TRBJ1-1; weak D call: TRBD1 (6 bases). The sequenced material came from blood. The TCR comes from a man between 18 and 29 years old in good health. The DNA of the CDR3 is TGCGCCAGCAGCTTAGGTACAGGGAAGGGCACTGAAGCTTTCTTT. This gives the protein CASSLGTGKGTEAFF.